This T cell receptor (beta chain) was sequenced for a study of blood T cell repertoires in COVID-19. As for the study in general: There were acute and convalescent COVID-19 samples, and they came from the United States, Italy and Spain.

In the original analysis: Reference gene primer amplification gave estimated nucleated cell counts. Data came from immunoSEQ multiplex PCR; TCRdb stores just in-frame clones and leaves some out. V, J and clone size derive from that table, while D and trimming were established from the DNA sequence. The repertoire includes around 110,000 clones, just over 90% of them detected once, and 1.5% to 2% sits in the top ten. Germline V gene lookup returns CDR1 LGHNA and CDR2 YSLEER. V dropped 0 bases and J dropped 0; count of bases not matched to a gene: 12. The CDR3 is 19 amino acids. Only one count was recorded for this clone.

This sequence originates from a human donor with active COVID-19. The donor label of this sample is uncertain. The sequenced sample was peripheral blood. The chain combines TRBV4-3 with TRBJ2-5, with TRBD2 identical over 8 bases. In DNA, the CDR3 is TGCGCCAGCAGCCAAGATAGTATCGGGGTAGCGGGGAACCAAGAGACCCAGTACTTC. Translated, it gives CASSQDSIGVAGNQETQYF.